This TCR beta chain emerged from a study of high-grade serous ovarian cancer treatment subgroups. Study at large: On average, 14,192 reads and 6,500 to 8,000 unique TCR beta rearrangements were obtained per sample.

General study results and limits: Repertoire similarity ranged about 0.11 to 0.79 between tumors of one patient. The analyses considered CDR3 and ignored CDR1 and CDR2. Spatial context was lost because tumors were sequenced in bulk.

This clone occurred a few times. Its target is not known. Tumor tissue was taken before any definitive surgery or chemotherapy was given. Some clones are missing from TCRdb's copy, which holds only in-frame ones; the method was immunoSEQ multiplex PCR. The sample carries about 16,000 clones, almost 75% recorded once. V shed 7 bases and J 2 bases; nucleotides not matched to a gene: 4. Germline-derived CDR1 and CDR2 are MNHNY and SVGAGI (reference sequence). This CDR3 is built from 13 residues. This clonotype originated in a human donor with high-grade serous ovarian cancer. This rearrangement joins TRBV6-6 to TRBJ2-7; 8 nucleotides align to TRBD1. Sequencing used tumor tissue. CDR3 protein: CASTTTGAYEQYF. CDR3 coding DNA: TGTGCCAGCACCACGACAGGGGCCTACGAGCAGTACTTC.